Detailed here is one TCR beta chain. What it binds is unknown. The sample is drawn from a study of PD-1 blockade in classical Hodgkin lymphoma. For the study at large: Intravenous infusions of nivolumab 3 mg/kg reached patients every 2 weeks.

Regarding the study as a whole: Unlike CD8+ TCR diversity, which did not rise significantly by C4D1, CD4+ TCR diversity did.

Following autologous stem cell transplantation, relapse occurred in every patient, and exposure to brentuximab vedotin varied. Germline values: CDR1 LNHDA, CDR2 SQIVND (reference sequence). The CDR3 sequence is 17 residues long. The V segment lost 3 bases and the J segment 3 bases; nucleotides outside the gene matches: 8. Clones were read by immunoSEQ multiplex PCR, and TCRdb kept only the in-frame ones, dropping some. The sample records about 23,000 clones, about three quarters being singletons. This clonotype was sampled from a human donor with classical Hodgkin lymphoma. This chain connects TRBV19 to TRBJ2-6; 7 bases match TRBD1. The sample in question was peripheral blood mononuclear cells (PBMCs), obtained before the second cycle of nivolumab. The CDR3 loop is CASSMGTQGVGANVLTF. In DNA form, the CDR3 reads TGTGCCAGTAGTATGGGCACCCAGGGGGTTGGGGCCAACGTCCTGACTTTC.